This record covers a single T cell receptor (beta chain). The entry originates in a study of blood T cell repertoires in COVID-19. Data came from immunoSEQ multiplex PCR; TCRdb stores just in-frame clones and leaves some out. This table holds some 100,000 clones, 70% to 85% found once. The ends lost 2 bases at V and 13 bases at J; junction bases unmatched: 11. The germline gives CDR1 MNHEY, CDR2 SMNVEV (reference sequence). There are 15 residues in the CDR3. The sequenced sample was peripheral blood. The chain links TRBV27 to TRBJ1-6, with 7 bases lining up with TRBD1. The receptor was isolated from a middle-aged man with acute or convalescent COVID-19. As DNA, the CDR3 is TGTGCCAGCAGTTTAGCAGGGACAGTCTCGAGGCCCCTCCACTTT. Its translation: CASSLAGTVSRPLHF.